Reported below is one T cell receptor beta chain. Germline lookup yields CDR1 SGHTA and CDR2 FQGNSA. This CDR3 is built from 14 residues. With 5 bases removed from V and 1 base from J, the gap between germline ends came to 10 bases. These data originate in a study of T-cell reconstitution after alpha-beta-depleted transplantation in children. The authors prepared the TCRbeta library with unique molecular identifiers. TCRdb reanalysed the PCR reads using MiXCR and keeps one entry per CDR3 protein. This table has roughly 200,000 distinct CDR3 sequences, about 7% appearing once. This TCR was sampled from a boy younger than 10 with acute lymphoblastic leukemia, due to receive a stem cell transplant. This specimen was PBMCs, taken before TCRalphabeta/CD19-depleted stem cell transplant. V gene TRBV7-2 combines with J gene TRBJ2-3; possibly TRBD2 for D (6 bases). CDR3 sequence reads: CASSPLAGTDTQYF. CDR3 coding DNA: TGTGCCAGCAGCCCACTAGCCGGCACAGATACGCAGTATTTT.